This entry describes one T cell receptor (beta chain). The antigen it binds to is not known. Base qualities are not recorded, but no much larger clone differs from it by a single base. Library construction relied on 5' RACE. The instrument given in TCRdb is NextSeq 500. To correct for sequencing error and PCR bias, the TCR library protocol tagged individual cDNA molecules with unique molecular identifiers. Both TCR alpha and beta chains were sequenced, and tight co-correlation was observed between alpha and beta sequence abundances in each sample. In the original analysis: Decombinator V4 was used to annotate TCR sequences for V gene, J gene and CDR3. Expanded TCRs were defined as changing significantly between any two time points under a Poisson model with p below 0.0001. TCR abundances were normalised to the total number of TCRs sequenced per sample and expressed as counts per million. TRAV1-2 paired with TRAJ12, TRAJ20 or TRAJ33 defined MAIT TCRs, while TRAV10 paired with TRAJ18 defined iNKT TCRs. A search of VDJdb, accessed on 1 November 2021, was run for TCRs annotated to CMV, EBV and SARS-CoV-2, with TCRs annotated for multiple antigens excluded. The raw public reads went through TCRdb reprocessing: fastp at Q25, MiXCR clone calling, in-frame beta chains kept. Entries that share a CDR3 protein sequence are merged under the most common genes and DNA. These V and J calls rely on TCRdb rather than the paper's analysis. In all, the sample holds roughly 75,000 distinct CDR3 sequences, and over 8.5% of those were seen once. Of the sample, 4.8% is held by the ten largest clones.

CDR1 and CDR2 were assigned from the germline V gene as SGHTA and FQGTGA. The CDR3 contains 16 residues, cysteine and phenylalanine counted. Only the CDR3 DNA stays, 48 bases, in frame from base 1. V is pruned by 0 bases and J by 8 bases, leaving 8 bases of the junction without a gene match. The data stem from a study of early T cells in non-severe SARS-CoV-2 infection listed by TCRdb under 2021. A note on the overall study: Because TCR sequencing was done on bulk RNA from unsorted whole blood, the alpha and beta chains could not be paired.

Paper-wide results and their limitations: VDJdb matching was skewed toward anti-spike CD8 responses, so virus-specific expansions were likely underestimated and private and CD4 specificities were missed.

The study was a case-control design nested within a healthcare worker cohort in London, UK, with weekly nasopharyngeal swab PCR tests and blood sampling. Between 23 and 31 March 2020, the week of the UK lockdown, healthcare workers were enrolled and then followed up weekly for as long as 16 weeks. The source of this sequence is an adult who was a healthcare worker with PCR-confirmed SARS-CoV-2 infection or an uninfected control (not recorded which). The material sequenced was whole blood. Here the chain combines TRBV7-3 and TRBJ2-4; TRBD2 agrees with 9 junctional bases. CDR3 loop: CASSLTGGRAVDIQYF. The sequenced DNA is TGTGCCAGCAGCTTAACTGGCGGGAGGGCCGTGGACATTCAGTACTTC.